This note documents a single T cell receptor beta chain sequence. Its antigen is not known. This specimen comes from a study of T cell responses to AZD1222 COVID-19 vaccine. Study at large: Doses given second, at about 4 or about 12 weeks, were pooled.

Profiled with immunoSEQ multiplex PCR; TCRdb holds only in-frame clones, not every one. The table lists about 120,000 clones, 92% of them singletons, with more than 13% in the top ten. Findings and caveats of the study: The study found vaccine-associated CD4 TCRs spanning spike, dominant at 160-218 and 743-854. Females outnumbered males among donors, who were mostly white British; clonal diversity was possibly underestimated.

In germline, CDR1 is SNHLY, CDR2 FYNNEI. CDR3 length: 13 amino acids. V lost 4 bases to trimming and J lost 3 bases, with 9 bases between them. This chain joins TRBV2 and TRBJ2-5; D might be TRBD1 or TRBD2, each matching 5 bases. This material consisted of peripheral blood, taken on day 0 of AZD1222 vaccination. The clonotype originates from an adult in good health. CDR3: CASSAGQKETQYF. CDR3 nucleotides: TGTGCCAGCAGTGCGGGGCAAAAAGAGACCCAGTACTTC.